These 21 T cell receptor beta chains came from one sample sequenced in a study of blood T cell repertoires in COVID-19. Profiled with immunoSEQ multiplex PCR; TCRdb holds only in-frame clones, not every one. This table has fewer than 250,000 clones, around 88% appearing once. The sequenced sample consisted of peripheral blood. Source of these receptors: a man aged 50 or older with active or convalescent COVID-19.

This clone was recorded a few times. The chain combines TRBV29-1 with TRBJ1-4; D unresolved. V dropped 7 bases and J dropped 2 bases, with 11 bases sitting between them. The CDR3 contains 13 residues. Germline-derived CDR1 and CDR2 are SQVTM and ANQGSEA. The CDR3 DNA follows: TGCAGCGGCCTACTGGTCACTAATGAAAAACTGTTTTTT. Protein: CSGLLVTNEKLFF.

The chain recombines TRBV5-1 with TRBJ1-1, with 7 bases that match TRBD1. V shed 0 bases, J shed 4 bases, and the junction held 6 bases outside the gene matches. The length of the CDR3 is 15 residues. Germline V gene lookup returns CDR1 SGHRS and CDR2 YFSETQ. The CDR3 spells CASSLGHRDSTEAFF. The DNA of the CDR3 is TGCGCCAGCAGCTTGGGCCACAGGGACAGCACTGAAGCTTTCTTT.

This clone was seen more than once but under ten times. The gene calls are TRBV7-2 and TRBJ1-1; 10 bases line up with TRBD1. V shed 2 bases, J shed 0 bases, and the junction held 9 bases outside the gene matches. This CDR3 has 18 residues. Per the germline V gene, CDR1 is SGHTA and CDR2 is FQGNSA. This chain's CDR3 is CASSLRPGTGVMNTEAFF. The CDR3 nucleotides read TGTGCCAGCAGCTTAAGACCGGGGACAGGGGTTATGAACACTGAAGCTTTCTTT.

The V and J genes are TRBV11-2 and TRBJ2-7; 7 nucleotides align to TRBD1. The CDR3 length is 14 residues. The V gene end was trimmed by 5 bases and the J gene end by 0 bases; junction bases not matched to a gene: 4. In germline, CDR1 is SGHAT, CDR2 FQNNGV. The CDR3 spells CASSRQGISYEQYF. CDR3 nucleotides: TGTGCCAGCAGCCGACAGGGCATCTCCTACGAGCAGTACTTC.

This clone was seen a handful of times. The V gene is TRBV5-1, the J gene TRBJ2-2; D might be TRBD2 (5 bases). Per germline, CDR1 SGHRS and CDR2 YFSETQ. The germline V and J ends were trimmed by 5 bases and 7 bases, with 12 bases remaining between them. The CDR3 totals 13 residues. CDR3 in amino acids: CASSWLAGGELFF. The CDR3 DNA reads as TGCGCCAGCAGTTGGCTAGCCGGCGGGGAGCTGTTTTTT.

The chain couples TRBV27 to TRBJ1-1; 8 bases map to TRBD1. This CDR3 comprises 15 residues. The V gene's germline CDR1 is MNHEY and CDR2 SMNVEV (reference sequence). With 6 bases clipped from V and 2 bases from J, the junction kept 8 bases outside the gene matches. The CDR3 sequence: CASRTTGQANTEAFF. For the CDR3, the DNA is TGTGCCAGCAGAACGACGGGACAGGCCAACACTGAAGCTTTCTTT.

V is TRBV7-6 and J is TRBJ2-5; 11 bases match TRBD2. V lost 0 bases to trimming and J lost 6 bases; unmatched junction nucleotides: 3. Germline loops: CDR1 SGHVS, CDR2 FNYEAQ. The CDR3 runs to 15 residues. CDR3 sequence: CASSLATSGRQTQYF. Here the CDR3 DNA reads TGTGCCAGCAGCTTAGCTACTAGCGGGAGACAGACCCAGTACTTC.

CDR3 sequence (DNA): TGTGCCATCAGCGAAGGGGTCGTGGGCATGGTCTCCTACGAGCAGTACTTC. It codes for CAISEGVVGMVSYEQYF. J is TRBJ2-7 and V is TRBV10-3; TRBD1 might be the D (5 bases). V was cut by 6 bases and J by 0 bases, with 21 bases left in between. The CDR3 is made up of 17 amino acids. Germline loops: CDR1 ENHRY, CDR2 SYGVKD.

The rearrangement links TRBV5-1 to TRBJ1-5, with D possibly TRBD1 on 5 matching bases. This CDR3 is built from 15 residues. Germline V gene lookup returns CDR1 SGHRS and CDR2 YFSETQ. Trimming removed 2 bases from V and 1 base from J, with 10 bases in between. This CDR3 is CASSLGAGSNQPQHF. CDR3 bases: TGCGCCAGCAGCTTAGGGGCAGGGAGCAATCAGCCCCAGCATTTT. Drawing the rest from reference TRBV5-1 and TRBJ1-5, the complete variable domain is KAGVTQTPRYLIKTRGQQVTLSCSPISGHRSVSWYQQTPGQGLQFLFEYFSETQRNKGNFPGRFSGRQFSNSRSEMNVSTLELGDSALYLCASSLGAGSNQPQHFGDGTRLSIL.

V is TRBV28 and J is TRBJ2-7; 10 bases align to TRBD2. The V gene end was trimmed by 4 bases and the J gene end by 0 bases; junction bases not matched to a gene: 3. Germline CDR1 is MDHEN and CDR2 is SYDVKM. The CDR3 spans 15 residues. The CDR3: CASSSSGGRSYEQYF. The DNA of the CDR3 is TGTGCCAGCAGTTCTAGCGGGGGCCGCTCCTACGAGCAGTACTTC.

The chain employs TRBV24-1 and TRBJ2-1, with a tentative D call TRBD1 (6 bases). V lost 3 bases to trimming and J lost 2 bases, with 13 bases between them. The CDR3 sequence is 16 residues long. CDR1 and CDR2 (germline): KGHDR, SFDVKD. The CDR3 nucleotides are TGTGCCACCAGTGATCAGGGGACCAGGACCTACAATGAGCAGTTCTTC. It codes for CATSDQGTRTYNEQFF.

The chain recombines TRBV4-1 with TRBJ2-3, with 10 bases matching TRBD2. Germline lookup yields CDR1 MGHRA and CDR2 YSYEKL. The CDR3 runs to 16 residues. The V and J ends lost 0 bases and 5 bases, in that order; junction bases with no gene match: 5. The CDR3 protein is CASSQEGTSVQDTQYF. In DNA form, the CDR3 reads TGCGCCAGCAGCCAAGAAGGGACTAGCGTCCAAGATACGCAGTATTTT.

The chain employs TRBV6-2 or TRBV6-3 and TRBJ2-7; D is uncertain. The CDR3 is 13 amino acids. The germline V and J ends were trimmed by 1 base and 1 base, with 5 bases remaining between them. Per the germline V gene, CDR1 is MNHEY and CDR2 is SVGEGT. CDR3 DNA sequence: TGTGCCAGCAGTTACTTCAGATCCTACGAGCAGTACTTC. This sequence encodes CASSYFRSYEQYF.

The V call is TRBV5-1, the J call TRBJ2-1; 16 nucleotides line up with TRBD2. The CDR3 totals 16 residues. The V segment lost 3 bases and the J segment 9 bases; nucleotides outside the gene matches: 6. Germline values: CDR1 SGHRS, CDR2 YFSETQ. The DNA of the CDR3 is TGCGCCAGCAGCTGGGGACTAGCGGGGGGGAACGGTGAGCAGTTCTTC. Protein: CASSWGLAGGNGEQFF.

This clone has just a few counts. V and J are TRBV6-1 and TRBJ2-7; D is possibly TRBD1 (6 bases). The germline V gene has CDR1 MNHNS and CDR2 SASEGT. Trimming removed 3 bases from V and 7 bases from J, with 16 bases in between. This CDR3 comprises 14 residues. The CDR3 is CASSDGRGPFEQYF. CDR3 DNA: TGTGCCAGCAGTGACGGCAGGGGCCCCTTTGAGCAGTACTTC.

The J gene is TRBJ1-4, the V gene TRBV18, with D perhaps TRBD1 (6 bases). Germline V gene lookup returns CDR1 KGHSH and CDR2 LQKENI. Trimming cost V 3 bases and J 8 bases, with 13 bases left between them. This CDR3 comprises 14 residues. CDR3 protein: CASSPGASEEKLFF. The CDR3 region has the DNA TGTGCCAGCTCACCGGGGGCTTCTGAGGAAAAACTGTTTTTT.

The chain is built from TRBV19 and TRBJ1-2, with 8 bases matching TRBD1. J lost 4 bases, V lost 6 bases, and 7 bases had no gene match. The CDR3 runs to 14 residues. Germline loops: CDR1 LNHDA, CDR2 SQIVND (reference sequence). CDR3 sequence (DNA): TGTGCCAGTAGCACCCCGGACAGGGCCTATGGCTACACCTTC. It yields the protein CASSTPDRAYGYTF.

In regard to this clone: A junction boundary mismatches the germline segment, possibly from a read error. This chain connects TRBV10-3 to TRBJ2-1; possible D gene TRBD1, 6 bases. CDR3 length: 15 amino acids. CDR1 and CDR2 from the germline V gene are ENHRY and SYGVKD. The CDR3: CAIRGMDTERRDKLF. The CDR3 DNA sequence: TGTGCCATCAGGGGGATGGACACTGAAAGACGGGACAAGCTCTTC.

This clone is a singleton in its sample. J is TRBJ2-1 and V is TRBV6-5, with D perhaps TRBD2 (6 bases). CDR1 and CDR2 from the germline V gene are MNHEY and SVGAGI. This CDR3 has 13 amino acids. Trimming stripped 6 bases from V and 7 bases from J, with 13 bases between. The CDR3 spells CASSPPAGNEQFF. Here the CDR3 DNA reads TGTGCCAGCAGCCCACCCGCGGGGAATGAGCAGTTCTTC.

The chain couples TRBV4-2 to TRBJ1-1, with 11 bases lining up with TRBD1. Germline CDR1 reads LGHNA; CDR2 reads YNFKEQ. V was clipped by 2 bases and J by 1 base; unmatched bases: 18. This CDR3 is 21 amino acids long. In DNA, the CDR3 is TGTGCCAGCAGCCAAAGGGGATACGCCGGGACAGGGGGGAACGCGAACACTGAAGCTTTCTTT. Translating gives CASSQRGYAGTGGNANTEAFF.

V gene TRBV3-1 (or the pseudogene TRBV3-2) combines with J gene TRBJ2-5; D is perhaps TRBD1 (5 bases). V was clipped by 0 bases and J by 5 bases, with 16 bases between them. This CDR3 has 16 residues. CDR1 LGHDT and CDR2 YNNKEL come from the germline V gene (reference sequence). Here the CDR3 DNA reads TGTGCCAGCAGCCAAGACCAACTGGGGAAGGGGGAGACCCAGTACTTC. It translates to CASSQDQLGKGETQYF.